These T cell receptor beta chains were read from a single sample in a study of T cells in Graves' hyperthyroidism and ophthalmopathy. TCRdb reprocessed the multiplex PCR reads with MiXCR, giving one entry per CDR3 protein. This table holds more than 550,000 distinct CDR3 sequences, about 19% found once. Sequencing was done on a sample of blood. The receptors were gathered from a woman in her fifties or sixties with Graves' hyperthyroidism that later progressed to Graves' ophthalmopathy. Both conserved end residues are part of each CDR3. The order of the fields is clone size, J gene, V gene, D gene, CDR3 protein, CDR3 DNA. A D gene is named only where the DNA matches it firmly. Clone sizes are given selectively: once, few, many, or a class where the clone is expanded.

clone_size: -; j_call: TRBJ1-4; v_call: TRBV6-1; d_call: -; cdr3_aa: CASSEVWGHDEKLFF; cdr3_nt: TGTGCCAGCAGTGAAGTATGGGGCCACGATGAAAAACTGTTTTTT
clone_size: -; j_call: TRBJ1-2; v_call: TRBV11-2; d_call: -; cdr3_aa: CAGSQLKDIPIYGYTF; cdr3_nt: TGTGCCGGCAGCCAACTGAAGGATATTCCGATTTATGGCTACACCTTC
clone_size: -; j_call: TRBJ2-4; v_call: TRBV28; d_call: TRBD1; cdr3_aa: CASASSGQGKAYQYF; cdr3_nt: TGTGCCAGTGCCTCCTCGGGACAGGGAAAGGCCTATCAGTACTTC
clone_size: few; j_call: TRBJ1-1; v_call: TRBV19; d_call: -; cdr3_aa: CASSIDPEMNTEAFF; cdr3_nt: TGTGCCAGTAGTATAGATCCGGAGATGAACACTGAAGCTTTCTTT
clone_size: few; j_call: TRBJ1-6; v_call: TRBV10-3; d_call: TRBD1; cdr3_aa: CAGGDSNNSPLHF; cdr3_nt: TGTGCCGGGGGGGACAGCAATAATTCACCCCTCCACTTT
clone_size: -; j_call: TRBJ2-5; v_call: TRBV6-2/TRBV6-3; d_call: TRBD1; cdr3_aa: CASRRLQGANPYQETQYF; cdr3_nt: TGTGCCAGCAGACGCTTACAGGGGGCGAATCCGTACCAAGAGACCCAGTACTTC
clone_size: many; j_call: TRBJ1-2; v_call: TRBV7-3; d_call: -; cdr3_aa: CASKGGRGGYTF; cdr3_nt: TGTGCCAGCAAGGGGGGCCGGGGAGGCTACACCTTC
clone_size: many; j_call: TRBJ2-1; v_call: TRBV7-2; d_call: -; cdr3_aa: CASSPSREQFF; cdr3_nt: TGTGCCAGCAGCCCCTCCAGAGAGCAGTTCTTC
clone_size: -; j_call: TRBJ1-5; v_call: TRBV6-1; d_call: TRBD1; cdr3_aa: CASSPSGTGSNQPQHF; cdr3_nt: TGTGCCAGCAGTCCTTCCGGGACAGGGAGCAATCAGCCCCAGCATTTT
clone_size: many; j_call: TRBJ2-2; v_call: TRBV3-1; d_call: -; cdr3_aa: CASSQTDQNTGELFF; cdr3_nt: TGTGCCAGCAGCCAAACAGATCAGAACACCGGGGAGCTGTTTTTT
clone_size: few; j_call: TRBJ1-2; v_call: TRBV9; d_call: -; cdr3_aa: CASSVGLSFSNYGYTF; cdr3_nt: TGTGCCAGCAGCGTAGGTTTGAGTTTCTCTAACTATGGCTACACCTTC
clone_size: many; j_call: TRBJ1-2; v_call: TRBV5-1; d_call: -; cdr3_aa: CASSLVGMTGYTF; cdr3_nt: TGCGCCAGCAGCTTGGTCGGCATGACCGGCTACACCTTC
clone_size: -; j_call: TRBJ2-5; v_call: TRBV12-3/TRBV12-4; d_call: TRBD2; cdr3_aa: CASSLLPGTSGGLPGETQYF; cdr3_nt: TGTGCCAGCAGCTTACTACCCGGGACTAGCGGGGGGTTACCGGGAGAGACCCAGTACTTC
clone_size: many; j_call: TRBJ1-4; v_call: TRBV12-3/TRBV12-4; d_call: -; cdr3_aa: CASSLAIGTRRMELFF; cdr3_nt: TGTGCCAGCAGTTTAGCGATCGGGACCCGCAGGATGGAACTGTTTTTT
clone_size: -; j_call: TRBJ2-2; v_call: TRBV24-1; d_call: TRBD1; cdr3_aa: CATSVSPGQGVTGELFF; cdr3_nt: TGTGCCACCAGTGTTTCGCCGGGACAGGGGGTTACCGGGGAGCTGTTTTTT
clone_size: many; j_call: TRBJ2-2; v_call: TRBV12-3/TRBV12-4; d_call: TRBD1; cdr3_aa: CASSTGTGVTGELFF; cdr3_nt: TGTGCCAGCAGTACCGGGACAGGGGTCACCGGGGAGCTGTTTTTT
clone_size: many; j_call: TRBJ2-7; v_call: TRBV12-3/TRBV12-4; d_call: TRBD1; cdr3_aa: CASSSITGTGGVYEQYF; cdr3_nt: TGTGCCAGCAGTTCCATTACCGGGACAGGGGGAGTGTACGAGCAGTACTTC
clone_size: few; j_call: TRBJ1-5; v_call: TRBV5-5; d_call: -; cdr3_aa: CASSLNPGWQPQHF; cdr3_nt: TGTGCCAGCAGCTTGAATCCGGGTTGGCAGCCCCAGCATTTT
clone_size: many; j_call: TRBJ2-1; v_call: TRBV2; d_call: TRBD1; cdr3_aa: CASSGGQGGYNEQFF; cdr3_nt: TGTGCCAGCTCTGGGGGACAGGGTGGCTACAATGAGCAGTTCTTC
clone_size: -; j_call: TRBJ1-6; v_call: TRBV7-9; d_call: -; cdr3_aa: CASSWDRGERSYNSPFHF; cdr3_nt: TGTGCCAGCAGCTGGGACCGGGGAGAACGGTCCTATAATTCACCCTTCCACTTT
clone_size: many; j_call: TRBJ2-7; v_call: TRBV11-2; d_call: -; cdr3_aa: CASTTTYEQYF; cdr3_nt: TGTGCCAGTACAACGACCTACGAGCAGTACTTC
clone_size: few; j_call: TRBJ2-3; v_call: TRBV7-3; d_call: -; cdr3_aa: CASSLRGMGANTQYF; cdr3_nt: TGTGCCAGCAGCCTGCGGGGTATGGGTGCGAATACGCAATATTTT
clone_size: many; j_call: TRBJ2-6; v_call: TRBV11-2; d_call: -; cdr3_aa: CASSLGQGAGANVLTF; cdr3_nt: TGTGCCAGCAGCTTAGGGCAGGGTGCTGGGGCCAACGTCCTGACTTTC
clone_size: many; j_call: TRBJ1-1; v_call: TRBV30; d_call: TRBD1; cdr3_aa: CAWGRQGEAFF; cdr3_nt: TGTGCCTGGGGGCGACAGGGGGAAGCTTTCTTT
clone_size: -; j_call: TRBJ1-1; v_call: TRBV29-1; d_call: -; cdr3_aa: CSVVGLGRGTEAFF; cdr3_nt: TGCAGCGTTGTGGGGTTGGGCCGAGGCACTGAAGCTTTCTTT
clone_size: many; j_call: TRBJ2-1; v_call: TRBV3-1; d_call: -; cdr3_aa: CASSASKEQFF; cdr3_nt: TGTGCCAGCAGCGCGTCAAAGGAGCAGTTCTTC
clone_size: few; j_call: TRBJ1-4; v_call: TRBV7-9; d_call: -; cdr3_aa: CASSFTTNEKLFF; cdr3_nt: TGTGCCAGCAGCTTTACCACTAATGAAAAACTGTTTTTT
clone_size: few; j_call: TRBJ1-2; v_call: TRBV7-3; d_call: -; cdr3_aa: CASSLLKGGGYTF; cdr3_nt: TGTGCCAGCAGCTTGCTTAAAGGAGGTGGCTACACCTTC
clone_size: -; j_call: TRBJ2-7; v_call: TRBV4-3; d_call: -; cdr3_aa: CASSQVMSYEQYF; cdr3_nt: TGCGCCAGCAGCCAAGTTATGAGCTACGAGCAGTACTTC
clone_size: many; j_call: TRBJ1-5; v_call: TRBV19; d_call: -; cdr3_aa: CASSIMGDGNQPQHF; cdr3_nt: TGTGCCAGTAGTATAATGGGCGACGGCAATCAGCCCCAGCATTTT
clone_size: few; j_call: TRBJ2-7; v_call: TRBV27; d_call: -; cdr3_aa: CASSFEKGSDEQYF; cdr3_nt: TGTGCCAGCAGTTTTGAAAAGGGATCGGACGAGCAGTACTTC
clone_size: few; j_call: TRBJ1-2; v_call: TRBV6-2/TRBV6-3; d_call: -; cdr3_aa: CASSYSRPFDGYTF; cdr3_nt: TGTGCCAGCAGTTACAGCAGGCCTTTCGATGGCTACACCTTC
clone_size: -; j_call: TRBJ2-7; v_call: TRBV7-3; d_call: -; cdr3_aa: CASSLSADNYEQYF; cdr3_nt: TGTGCCAGCAGCTTGTCAGCGGACAACTACGAGCAGTACTTC
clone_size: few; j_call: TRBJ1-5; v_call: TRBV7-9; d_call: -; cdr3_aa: CASSLAGYGNQPQHF; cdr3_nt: TGTGCCAGCAGCTTAGCAGGGTACGGTAATCAGCCCCAGCATTTT
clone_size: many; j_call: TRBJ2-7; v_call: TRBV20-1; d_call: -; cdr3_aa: CSARSSDRYEQYF; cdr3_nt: TGCAGTGCTAGGTCTTCGGACCGGTACGAGCAGTACTTC
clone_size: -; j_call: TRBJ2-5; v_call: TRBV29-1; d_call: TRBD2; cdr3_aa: CSVDVLAAGETQYF; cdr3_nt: TGCAGCGTTGATGTACTAGCGGCCGGGGAGACCCAGTACTTC
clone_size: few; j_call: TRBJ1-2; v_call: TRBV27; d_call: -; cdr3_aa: CASSRGWSDYGYTF; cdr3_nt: TGTGCCAGCAGCCGGGGGTGGTCAGACTATGGCTACACCTTC
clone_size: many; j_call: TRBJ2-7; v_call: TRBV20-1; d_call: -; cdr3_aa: CSARELGLGDYEQYF; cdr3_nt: TGCAGTGCTAGAGAGTTGGGTCTAGGGGACTACGAGCAGTACTTC
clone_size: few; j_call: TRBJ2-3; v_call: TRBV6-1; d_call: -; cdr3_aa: CASSENAGRTDTQYF; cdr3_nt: TGTGCCAGCAGTGAAAACGCAGGCAGAACAGATACGCAGTATTTT